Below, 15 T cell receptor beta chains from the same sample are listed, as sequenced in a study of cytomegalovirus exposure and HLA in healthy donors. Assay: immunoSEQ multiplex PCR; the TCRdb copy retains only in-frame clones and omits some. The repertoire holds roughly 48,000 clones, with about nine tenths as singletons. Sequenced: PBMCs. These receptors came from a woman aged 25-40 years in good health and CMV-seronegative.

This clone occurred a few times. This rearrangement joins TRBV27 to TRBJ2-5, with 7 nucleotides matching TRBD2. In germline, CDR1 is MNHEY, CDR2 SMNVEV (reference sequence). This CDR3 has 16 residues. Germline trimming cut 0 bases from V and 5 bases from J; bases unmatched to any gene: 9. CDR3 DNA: TGTGCCAGCAGTTTATCTGGACGGGGAGGGTGGGAGACCCAGTACTTC. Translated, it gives CASSLSGRGGWETQYF.

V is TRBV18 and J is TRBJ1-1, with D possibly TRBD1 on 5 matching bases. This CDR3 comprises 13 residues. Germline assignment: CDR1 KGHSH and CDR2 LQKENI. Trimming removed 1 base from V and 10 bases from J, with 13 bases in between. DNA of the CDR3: TGTGCCAGCTCACCACAGGTTGGTCAGGGAGCTTTCTTT. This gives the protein CASSPQVGQGAFF.

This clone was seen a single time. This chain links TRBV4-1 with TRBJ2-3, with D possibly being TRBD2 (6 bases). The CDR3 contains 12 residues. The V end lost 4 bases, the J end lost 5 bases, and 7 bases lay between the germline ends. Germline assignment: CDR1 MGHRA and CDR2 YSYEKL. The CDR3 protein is CASSPRGDTQYF. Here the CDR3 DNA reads TGCGCCAGCAGCCCGCGGGGAGATACGCAGTATTTT.

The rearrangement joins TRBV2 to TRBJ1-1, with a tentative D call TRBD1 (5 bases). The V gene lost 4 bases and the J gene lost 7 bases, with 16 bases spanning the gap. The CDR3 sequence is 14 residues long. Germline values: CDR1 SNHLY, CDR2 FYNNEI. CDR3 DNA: TGTGCCAGCAGTGGACGTAGGGGTGCGAATGAAGCTTTCTTT. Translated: CASSGRRGANEAFF.

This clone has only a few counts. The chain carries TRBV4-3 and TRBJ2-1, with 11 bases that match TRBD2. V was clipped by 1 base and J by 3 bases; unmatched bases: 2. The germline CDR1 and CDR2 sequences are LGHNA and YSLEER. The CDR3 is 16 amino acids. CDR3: CASSQGTSGSYNEQFF. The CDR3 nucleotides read TGCGCCAGCAGCCAAGGAACTAGCGGGAGCTACAATGAGCAGTTCTTC.

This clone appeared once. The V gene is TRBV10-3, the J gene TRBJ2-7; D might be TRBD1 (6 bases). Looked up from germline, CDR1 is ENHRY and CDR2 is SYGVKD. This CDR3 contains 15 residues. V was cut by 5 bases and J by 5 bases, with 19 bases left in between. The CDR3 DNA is TGTGCCATCAGTCTGGGGGCGCCCCCTCGGGACGAGCAGTACTTC. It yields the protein CAISLGAPPRDEQYF.

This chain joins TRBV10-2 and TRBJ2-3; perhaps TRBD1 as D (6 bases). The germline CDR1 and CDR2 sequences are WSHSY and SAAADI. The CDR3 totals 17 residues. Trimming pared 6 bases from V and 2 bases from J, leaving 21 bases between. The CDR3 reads CASSRTAGAPSTDTQYF. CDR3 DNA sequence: TGCGCCAGCAGCCGAACGGCAGGGGCTCCGTCCACAGATACGCAGTATTTT.

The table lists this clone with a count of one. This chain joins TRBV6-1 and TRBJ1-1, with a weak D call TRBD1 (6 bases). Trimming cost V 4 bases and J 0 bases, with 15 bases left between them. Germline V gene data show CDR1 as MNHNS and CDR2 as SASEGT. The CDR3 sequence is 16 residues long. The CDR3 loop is CASSALLGGLNTEAFF. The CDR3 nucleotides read TGTGCCAGCAGTGCCCTTCTTGGGGGCCTGAACACTGAAGCTTTCTTT.

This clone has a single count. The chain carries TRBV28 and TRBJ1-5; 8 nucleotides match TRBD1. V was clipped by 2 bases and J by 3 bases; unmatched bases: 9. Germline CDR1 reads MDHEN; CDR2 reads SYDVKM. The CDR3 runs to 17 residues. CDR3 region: CASSLVRDRPFNQPQHF. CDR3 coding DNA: TGTGCCAGCAGTTTAGTCCGGGACAGGCCCTTCAATCAGCCCCAGCATTTT.

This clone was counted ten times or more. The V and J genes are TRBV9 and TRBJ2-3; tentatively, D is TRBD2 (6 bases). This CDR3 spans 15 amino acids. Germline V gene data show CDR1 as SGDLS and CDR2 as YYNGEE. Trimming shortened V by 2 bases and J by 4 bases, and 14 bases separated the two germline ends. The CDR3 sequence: CASSVRDWWADTQYF. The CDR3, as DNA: TGTGCCAGCAGCGTGAGGGACTGGTGGGCAGATACGCAGTATTTT.

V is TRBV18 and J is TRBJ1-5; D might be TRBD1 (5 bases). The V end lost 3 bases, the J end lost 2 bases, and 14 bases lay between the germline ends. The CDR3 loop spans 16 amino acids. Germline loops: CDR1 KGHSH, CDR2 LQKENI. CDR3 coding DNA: TGTGCCAGCTCACCTTTGGGGGGTGTGGGCAATCAGCCCCAGCATTTT. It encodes CASSPLGGVGNQPQHF.

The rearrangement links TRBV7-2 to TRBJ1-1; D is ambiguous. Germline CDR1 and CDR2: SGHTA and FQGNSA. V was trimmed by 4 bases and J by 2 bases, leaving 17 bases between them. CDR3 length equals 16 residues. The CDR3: CASSSSGLRFNTEAFF. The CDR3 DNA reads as TGTGCCAGCAGCTCCTCGGGGTTAAGGTTTAACACTGAAGCTTTCTTT.

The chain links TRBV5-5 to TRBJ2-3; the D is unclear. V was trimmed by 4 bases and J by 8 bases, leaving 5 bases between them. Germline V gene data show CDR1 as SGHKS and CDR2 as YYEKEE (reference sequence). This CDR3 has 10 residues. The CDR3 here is CASSHGTQYF. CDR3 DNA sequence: TGTGCCAGCAGCCACGGTACGCAGTATTTT. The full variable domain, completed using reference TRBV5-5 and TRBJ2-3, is DAGVTQSPTHLIKTRGQQVTLRCSPISGHKSVSWYQQVLGQGPQFIFQYYEKEERGRGNFPDRFSARQFPNYSSELNVNALLLGDSALYLCASSHGTQYFGPGTRLTVL.

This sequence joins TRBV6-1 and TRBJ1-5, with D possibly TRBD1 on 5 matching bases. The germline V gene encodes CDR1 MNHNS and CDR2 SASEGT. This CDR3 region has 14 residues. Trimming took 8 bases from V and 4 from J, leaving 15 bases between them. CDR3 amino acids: CASHLSRVNQPQHF. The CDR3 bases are TGTGCCAGCCACCTCTCCAGGGTGAATCAGCCCCAGCATTTT.

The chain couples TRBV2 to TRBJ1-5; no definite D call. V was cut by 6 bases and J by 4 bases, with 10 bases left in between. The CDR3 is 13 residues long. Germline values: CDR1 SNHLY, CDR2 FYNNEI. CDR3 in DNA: TGTGCCAGCAGGGCAGGTCGTAATCAGCCCCAGCATTTT. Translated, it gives CASRAGRNQPQHF.